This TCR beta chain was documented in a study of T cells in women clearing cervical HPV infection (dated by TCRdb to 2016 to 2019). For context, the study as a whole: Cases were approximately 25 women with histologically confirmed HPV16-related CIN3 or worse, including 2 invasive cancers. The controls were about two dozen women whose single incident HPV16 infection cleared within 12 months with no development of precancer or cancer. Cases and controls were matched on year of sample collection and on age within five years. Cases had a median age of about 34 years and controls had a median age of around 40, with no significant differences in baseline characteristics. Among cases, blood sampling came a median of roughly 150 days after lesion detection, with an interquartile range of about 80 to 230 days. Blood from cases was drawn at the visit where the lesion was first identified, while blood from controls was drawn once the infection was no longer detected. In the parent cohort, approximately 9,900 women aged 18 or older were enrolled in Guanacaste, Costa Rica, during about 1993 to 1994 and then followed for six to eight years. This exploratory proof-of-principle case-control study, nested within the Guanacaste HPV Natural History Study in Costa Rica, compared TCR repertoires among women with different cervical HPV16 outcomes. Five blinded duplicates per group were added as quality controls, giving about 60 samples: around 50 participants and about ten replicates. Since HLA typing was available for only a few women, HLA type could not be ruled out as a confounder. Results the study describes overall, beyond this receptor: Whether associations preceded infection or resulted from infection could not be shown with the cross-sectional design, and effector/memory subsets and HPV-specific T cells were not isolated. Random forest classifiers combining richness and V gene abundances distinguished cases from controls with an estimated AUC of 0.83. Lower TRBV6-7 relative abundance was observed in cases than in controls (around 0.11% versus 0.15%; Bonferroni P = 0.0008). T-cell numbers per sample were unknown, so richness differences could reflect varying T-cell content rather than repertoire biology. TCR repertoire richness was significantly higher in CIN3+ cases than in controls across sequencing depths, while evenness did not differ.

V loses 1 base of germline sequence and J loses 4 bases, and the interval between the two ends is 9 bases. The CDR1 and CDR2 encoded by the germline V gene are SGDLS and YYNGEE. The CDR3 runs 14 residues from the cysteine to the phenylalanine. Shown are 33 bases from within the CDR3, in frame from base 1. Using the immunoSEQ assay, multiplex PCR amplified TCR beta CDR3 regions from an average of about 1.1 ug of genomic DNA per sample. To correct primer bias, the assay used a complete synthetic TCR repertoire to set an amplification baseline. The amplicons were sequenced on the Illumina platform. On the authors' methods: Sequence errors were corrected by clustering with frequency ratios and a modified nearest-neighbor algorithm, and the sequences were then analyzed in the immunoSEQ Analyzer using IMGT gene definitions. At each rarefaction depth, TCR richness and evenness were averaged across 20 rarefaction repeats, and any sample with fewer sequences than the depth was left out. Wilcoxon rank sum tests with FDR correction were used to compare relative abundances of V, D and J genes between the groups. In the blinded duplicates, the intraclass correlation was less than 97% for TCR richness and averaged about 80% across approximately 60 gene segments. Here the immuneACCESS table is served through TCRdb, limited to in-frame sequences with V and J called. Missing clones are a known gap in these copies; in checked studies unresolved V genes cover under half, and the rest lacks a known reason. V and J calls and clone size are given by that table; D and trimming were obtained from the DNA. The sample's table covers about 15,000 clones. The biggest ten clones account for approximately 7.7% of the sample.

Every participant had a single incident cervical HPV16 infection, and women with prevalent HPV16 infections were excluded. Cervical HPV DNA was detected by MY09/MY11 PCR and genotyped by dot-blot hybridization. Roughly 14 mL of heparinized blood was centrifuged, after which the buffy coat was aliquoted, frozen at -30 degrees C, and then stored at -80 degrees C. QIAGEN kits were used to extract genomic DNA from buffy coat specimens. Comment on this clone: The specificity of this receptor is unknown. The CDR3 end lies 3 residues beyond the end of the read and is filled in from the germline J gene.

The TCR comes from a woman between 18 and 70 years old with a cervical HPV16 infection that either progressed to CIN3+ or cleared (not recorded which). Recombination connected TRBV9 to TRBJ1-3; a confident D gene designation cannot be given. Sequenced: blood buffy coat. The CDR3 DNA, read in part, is TGTGCCAGCAGCGTATCGGGGTTAGGAAACACC. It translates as CASSVSGLGNT. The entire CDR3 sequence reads CASSVSGLGNTIYF.